This TCR beta chain was identified in a study of human T cells and chemical hapten exposure. Time point here: pre-sensitization, week 0. Treatment given: therapeutic diphenylcyclopropenone sensitization with weekly scalp DPC. The starting material, unfractionated whole blood, was used for total RNA extraction. Study-level findings and limits: Relative to control repertoires, expanded TCRs gave rise to significantly more large CDR3 similarity clusters.

This clonotype was observed a few times. The antigen is not known. In germline, CDR1 is MDHEN, CDR2 SYDVKM. The CDR3 length is 13 residues. V lost 5 bases, J lost 4 bases, and 4 bases stayed unmatched. TCRdb processed the RACE reads anew with MiXCR; each CDR3 protein has one entry. The sample comprises around 33,000 distinct CDR3 sequences, more than 10% of which are singletons, and about 1.9% rests with the top ten. This sequence originates from a woman aged 40 to 50 with alopecia areata. Some clones in this sample may be carry-over from other donors' samples. V and J are TRBV28 and TRBJ1-2; TRBD1 matches at 7 bases. Here the sequenced sample was whole blood, taken in connection with sensitization to the hapten diphenylcyclopropenone (DPC). The CDR3 is CASSQTGIYGYTF. The CDR3 coding sequence is TGTGCCAGCAGTCAGACAGGGATCTATGGCTACACCTTC.